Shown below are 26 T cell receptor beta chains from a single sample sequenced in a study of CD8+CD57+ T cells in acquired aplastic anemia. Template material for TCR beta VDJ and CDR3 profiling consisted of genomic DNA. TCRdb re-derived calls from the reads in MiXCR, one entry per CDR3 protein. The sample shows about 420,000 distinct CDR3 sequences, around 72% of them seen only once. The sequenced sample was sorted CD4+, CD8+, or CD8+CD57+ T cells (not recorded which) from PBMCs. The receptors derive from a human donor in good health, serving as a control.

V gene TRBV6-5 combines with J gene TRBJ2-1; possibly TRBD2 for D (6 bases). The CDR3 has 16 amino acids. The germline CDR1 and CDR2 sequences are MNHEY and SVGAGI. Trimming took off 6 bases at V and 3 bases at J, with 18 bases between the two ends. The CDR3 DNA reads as TGTGCCAGCAGGGCCCCGGGGGACTTTAACTACAATGAGCAGTTCTTC. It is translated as CASRAPGDFNYNEQFF.

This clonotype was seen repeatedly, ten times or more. The CDR3: CSSINRGLDYEQYF. In DNA form, the CDR3 reads TGCAGTTCAATCAACAGGGGGTTAGACTACGAGCAGTACTTC. This sequence joins TRBV20-1 and TRBJ2-7; TRBD1 aligns across 8 bases. V gave up 8 bases and J gave up 3 bases; unmatched junction bases: 12. CDR3 length: 14 amino acids. Germline V gene sequence: CDR1 DFQATT, CDR2 SNEGSKA (reference sequence).

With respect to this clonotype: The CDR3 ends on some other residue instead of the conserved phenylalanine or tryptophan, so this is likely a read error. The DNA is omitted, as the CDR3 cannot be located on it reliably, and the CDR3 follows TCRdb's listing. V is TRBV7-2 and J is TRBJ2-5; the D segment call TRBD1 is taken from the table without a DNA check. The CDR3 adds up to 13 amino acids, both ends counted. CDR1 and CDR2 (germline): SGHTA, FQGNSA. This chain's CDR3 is CASTMRSYNQPQH.

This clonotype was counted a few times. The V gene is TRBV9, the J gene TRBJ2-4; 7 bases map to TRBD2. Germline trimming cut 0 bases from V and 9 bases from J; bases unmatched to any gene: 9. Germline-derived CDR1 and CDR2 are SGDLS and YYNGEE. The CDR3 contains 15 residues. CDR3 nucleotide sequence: TGTGCCAGCAGCGTAGGTGCGGCTAGCGGAAGCATTCAGTACTTC. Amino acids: CASSVGAASGSIQYF.

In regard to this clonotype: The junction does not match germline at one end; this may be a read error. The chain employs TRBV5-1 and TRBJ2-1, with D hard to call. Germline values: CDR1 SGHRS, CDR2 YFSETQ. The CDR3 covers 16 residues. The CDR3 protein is CASSSSLGSGGNEQFF. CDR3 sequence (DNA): TGTGCCAGCAGCTCCTCTCTCGGCTCGGGTGGGAATGAGCAGTTCTTC.

The CDR3 sequence is CASSSVTGHDEQYF. The CDR3 DNA reads TGTGCCAGCAGCTCCGTGACAGGCCACGACGAGCAGTACTTC. The chain employs TRBV7-3 and TRBJ2-7; tentative D call: TRBD1 (6 bases). This CDR3 spans 14 amino acids. Germline-derived CDR1 and CDR2 are SGHTA and FQGTGA. Between the trimmed V and J ends, which lost 4 bases and 5 bases, there was a span of 15 bases.

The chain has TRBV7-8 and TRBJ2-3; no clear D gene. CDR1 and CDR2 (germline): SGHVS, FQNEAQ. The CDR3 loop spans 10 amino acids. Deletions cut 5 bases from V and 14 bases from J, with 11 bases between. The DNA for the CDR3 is TGTGCCAGCAGCATCTCAACGGGGTATTTT. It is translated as CASSISTGYF.

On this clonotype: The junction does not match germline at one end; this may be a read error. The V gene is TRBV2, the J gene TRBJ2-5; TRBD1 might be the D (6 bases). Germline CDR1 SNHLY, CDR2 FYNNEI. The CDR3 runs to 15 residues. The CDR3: CATSRVRGTSGAQYF. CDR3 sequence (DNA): TGTGCCACCAGTAGAGTAAGGGGGACCAGTGGTGCCCAGTACTTC.

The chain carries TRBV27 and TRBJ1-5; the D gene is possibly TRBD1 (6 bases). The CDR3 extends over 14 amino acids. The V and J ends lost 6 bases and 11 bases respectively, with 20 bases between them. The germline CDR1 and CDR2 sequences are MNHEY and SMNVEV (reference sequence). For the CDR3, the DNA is TGTGCCAGCAGCCCTCGGCAGGGGAAAGAGACCCAGCATTTT. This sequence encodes CASSPRQGKETQHF.

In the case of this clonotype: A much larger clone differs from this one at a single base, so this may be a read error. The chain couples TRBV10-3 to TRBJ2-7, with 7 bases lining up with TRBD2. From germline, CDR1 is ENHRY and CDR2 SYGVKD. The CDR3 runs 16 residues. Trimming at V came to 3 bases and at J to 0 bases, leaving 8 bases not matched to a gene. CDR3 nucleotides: TGTGCCATCAGTGACCTAGGCGGGGGATTCTCCTACGAGCAGTACTTC. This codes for CAISDLGGGFSYEQYF.

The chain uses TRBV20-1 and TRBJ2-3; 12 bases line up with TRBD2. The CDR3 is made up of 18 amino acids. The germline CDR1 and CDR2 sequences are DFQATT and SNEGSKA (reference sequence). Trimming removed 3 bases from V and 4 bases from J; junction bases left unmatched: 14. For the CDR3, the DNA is TGCAGTGCTAGGGGATCCGGGCTAGCGGGGGGGTTGCCAGATACGCAGTATTTT. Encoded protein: CSARGSGLAGGLPDTQYF.

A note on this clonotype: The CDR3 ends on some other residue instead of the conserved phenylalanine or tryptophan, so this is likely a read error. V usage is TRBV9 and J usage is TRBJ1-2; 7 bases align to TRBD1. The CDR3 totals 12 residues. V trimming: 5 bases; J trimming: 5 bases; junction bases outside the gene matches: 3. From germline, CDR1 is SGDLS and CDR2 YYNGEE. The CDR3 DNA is TGTGCCAGCAGTAGGGACAGTTATGGCTACACCCTC. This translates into CASSRDSYGYTL.

CDR3 sequence reads: CASSDRVSQPQHF. The DNA for the CDR3 is TGTGCCAGCAGCGACAGGGTTAGTCAGCCCCAGCATTTT. The chain links TRBV12-3 or TRBV12-4 to TRBJ1-5; 7 bases are shared with TRBD1. This CDR3 is built from 13 residues. V shed 6 bases and J 6 bases; nucleotides not matched to a gene: 5.

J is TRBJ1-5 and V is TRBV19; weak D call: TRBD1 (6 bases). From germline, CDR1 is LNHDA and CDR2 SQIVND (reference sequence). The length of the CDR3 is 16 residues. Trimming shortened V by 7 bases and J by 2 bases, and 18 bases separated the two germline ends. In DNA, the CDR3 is TGTGCCAGTACCCCGAGGGGGAAAGGAGGCAATCAGCCCCAGCATTTT. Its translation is CASTPRGKGGNQPQHF.

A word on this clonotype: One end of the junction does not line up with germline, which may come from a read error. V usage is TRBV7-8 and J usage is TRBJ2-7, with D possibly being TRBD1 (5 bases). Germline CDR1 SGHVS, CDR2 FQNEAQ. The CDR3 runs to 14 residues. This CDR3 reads CASSLHQGRSYYNF. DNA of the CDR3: TGTGCCAGCAGCTTACATCAGGGAAGGAGCTACTACAACTTC.

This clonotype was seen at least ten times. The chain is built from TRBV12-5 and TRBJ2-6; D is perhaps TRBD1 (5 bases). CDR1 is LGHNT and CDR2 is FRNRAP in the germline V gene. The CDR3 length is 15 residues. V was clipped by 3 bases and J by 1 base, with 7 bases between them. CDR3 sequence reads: CASGFRASGANVLTF. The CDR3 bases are TGTGCTAGTGGTTTCAGGGCGTCTGGGGCCAACGTCCTGACTTTC. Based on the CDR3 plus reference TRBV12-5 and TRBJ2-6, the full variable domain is DARVTQTPRHKVTEMGQEVTMRCQPILGHNTVFWYRQTMMQGLELLAYFRNRAPLDDSGMPKDRFSAEMPDATLATLKIQPSEPRDSAVYFCASGFRASGANVLTFGAGSRLTVL.

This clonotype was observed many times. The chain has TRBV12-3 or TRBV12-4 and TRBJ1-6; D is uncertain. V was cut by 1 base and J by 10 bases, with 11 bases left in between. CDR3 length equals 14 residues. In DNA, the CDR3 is TGTGCCAGCAGTTTAGGACCATTAGACTCACCCCTCCACTTT. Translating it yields CASSLGPLDSPLHF.

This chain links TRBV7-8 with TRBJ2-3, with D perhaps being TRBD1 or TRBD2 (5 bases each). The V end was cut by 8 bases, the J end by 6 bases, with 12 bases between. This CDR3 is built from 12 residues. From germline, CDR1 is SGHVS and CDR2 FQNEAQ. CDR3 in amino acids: CASFQGRDTQYF. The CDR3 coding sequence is TGTGCCAGCTTCCAGGGACGGGATACGCAGTATTTT.

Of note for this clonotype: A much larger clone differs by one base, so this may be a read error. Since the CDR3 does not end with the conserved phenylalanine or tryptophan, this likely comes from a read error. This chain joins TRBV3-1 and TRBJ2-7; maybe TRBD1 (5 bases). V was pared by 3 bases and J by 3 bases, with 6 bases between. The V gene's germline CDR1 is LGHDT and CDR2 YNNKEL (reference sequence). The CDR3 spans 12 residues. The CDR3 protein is CASSHTGYEQYS. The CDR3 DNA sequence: TGTGCCAGCAGCCACACAGGCTACGAGCAGTACTCC.

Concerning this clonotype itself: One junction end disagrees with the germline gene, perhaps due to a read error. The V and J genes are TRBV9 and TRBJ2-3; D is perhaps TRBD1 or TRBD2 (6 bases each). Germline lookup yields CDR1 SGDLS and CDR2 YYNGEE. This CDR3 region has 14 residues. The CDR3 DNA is TGTGCCAGCAGCGTGGTGCAGGCGGGGTGGGGGCCAGATTTT. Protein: CASSVVQAGWGPDF.

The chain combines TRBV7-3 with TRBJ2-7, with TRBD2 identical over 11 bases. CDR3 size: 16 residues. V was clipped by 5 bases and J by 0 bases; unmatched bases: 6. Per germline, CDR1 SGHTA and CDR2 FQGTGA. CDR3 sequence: CASSRTSGGYSYEQYF. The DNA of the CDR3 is TGTGCCAGCAGCAGAACTAGCGGGGGCTACTCCTACGAGCAGTACTTC.

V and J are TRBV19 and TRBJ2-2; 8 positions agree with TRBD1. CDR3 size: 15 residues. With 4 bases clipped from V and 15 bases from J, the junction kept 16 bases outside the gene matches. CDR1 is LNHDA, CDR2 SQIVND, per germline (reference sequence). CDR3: CASSRTGMGTGDMFF. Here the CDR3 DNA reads TGTGCCAGTAGTAGGACAGGGATGGGCACCGGGGACATGTTTTTT.

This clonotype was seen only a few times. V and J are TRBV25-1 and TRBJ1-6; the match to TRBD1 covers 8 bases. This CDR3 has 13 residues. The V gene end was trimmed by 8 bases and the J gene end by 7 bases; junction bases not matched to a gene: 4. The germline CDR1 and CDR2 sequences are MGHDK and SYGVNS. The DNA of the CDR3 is TGTGCCAGCGGGGACAGGCTGAATTCACCCCTCCACTTT. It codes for CASGDRLNSPLHF.

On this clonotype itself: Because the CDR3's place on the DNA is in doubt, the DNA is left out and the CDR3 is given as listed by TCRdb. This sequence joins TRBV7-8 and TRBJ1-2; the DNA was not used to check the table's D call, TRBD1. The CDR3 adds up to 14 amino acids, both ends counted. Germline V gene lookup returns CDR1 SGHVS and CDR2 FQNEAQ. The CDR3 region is CASSFGPDGYTFGF.

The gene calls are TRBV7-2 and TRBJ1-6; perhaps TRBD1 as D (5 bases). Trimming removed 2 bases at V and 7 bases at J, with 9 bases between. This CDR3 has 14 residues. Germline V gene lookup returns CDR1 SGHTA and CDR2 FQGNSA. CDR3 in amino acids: CASSLRGTNSPLHF. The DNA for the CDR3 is TGTGCCAGCAGCTTACGAGGGACGAATTCACCCCTCCACTTT.

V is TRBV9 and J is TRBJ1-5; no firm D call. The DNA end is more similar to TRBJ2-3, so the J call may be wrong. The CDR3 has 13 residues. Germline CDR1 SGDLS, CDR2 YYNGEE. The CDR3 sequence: CASSRRRLDTQYF. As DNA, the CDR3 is TGTGCCAGCAGCCGTCGCCGACTAGATACGCAGTATTTT.